The present T cell receptor beta chain was sequenced within a study of OX40 agonist ivuxolimab in advanced cancers. Profiling relied on immunoSEQ multiplex PCR, and the TCRdb table lists in-frame clones only, not all of them. The data show around 50,000 clones, with 83% seen just once and approximately 2.8% held by the top ten. V was pared by 2 bases and J by 2 bases, with 14 bases of the junction left unmatched. CDR3 length: 18 amino acids. The source is an adult with an advanced solid tumor such as melanoma, head and neck, liver or kidney cancer. The V call is TRBV23-1, the J call TRBJ1-2; 7 positions agree with TRBD1. TRBV23-1 is annotated as an ORF whose role is uncertain. The material was CD4+ or CD8+ T cells sorted from blood, obtained in a trial of the OX40 agonist ivuxolimab. The CDR3 protein is CASSQPTDRDRANYGYTF. Written as DNA, the CDR3 is TGCGCCAGCAGTCAACCGACCGACCGGGACAGAGCGAACTATGGCTACACCTTC.